One and the same sample provided the 27 T cell receptor beta chains below, sequenced in a study of OX40 agonist ivuxolimab in advanced cancers. Method: immunoSEQ multiplex PCR; TCRdb's copy keeps in-frame clones and lacks some. Of 42,000 or so clones listed, around 84% are singletons. Material: CD4+ or CD8+ T cells sorted from blood, obtained in a trial of the OX40 agonist ivuxolimab. These TCRs come from an adult with an advanced solid tumor such as melanoma, head and neck, liver or kidney cancer.

The chain recombines TRBV19 with TRBJ1-2; unclear D gene. CDR1 LNHDA and CDR2 SQIVND come from the germline V gene (reference sequence). V was pared by 7 bases and J by 3 bases, with 9 bases between. The CDR3 length is 12 residues. In DNA form, the CDR3 reads TGTGCCAGTACTTACCGGGACTATGGCTACACCTTC. Amino acid sequence: CASTYRDYGYTF.

This clone has just one count. A much larger clone sits a single nucleotide away, making a read error possible. Other DNA sequences in the same sample also yield this CDR3. The rearrangement joins TRBV27 to TRBJ1-5; perhaps TRBD1 as D (6 bases). This CDR3 is built from 15 residues. CDR1 is MNHEY and CDR2 is SMNVEV in the germline V gene (reference sequence). V lost 5 bases and J 3 bases, leaving 14 bases between the germline ends. The DNA of the CDR3 is TGTGCCAGCAGTCCTGGGACAACGAACAATCAGCCCCAGCATTTT. Translated, it gives CASSPGTTNNQPQHF.

The chain couples TRBV19 to TRBJ2-1; D unresolved. Trimming left V 3 bases short and J 5 bases short, with 5 bases between. The CDR3 is 12 residues long. Germline assignment: CDR1 LNHDA and CDR2 SQIVND (reference sequence). The CDR3 loop reads CASSINNNEQFF. DNA for the CDR3: TGTGCCAGTAGTATCAACAACAATGAGCAGTTCTTC.

The V and J genes are TRBV6-5 and TRBJ2-7, with 7 bases fitting TRBD1. J gave up 2 bases and V 6 bases, and 4 bases lay outside the gene matches. This CDR3 has 13 residues. The germline V gene encodes CDR1 MNHEY and CDR2 SVGAGI. The CDR3 DNA sequence: TGTGCCAGCAGCCCCGGGACAGCCTACGAGCAGTACGTC. Translating it yields CASSPGTAYEQYV.

The chain is built from TRBV6-6 and TRBJ1-2, with D possibly matching TRBD1 (6 bases). CDR1 and CDR2 (germline): MNHNY, SVGAGI (reference sequence). This CDR3 spans 15 amino acids. Trimming removed 2 bases from V and 3 bases from J, with 13 bases in between. The CDR3 sequence is CASSYPLTGDYGYTF. The CDR3 nucleotides are TGTGCCAGCAGTTACCCTCTGACAGGAGACTATGGCTACACCTTC.

The rearrangement links TRBV5-4 to TRBJ1-3; perhaps TRBD1 as D (6 bases). V dropped 4 bases and J dropped 3 bases, with 17 bases sitting between them. Per the germline V gene, CDR1 is SGHNT and CDR2 is YYREEE (reference sequence). The CDR3 runs to 16 residues. The CDR3 protein is CASSQGQGRLGNTIYF. Here the CDR3 DNA reads TGTGCCAGCAGCCAAGGGCAGGGGCGGCTTGGAAACACCATATATTTT.

The chain uses TRBV18 and TRBJ1-1, with TRBD1 identical over 8 bases. From germline, CDR1 is KGHSH and CDR2 LQKENI. This CDR3 contains 16 residues. With 6 bases clipped from V and 6 bases from J, the junction kept 15 bases outside the gene matches. CDR3: CASSQEPGQDFSEAFF. The CDR3 DNA reads as TGTGCCAGCTCCCAAGAACCGGGACAGGATTTTTCTGAAGCTTTCTTT.

The chain employs TRBV28 and TRBJ2-1, with 9 bases that match TRBD2. V gave up 2 bases and J gave up 8 bases; unmatched junction bases: 16. The length of the CDR3 is 18 residues. The germline V gene encodes CDR1 MDHEN and CDR2 SYDVKM. The CDR3 coding sequence is TGTGCCAGCAGTTTAAGAGTGTTAGCGGGGGCCCGCGAAGATGAGCAGTTCTTC. Amino acids: CASSLRVLAGAREDEQFF.

V usage is TRBV27 and J usage is TRBJ1-2; the D gene is possibly TRBD1 (5 bases). Germline assignment: CDR1 MNHEY and CDR2 SMNVEV (reference sequence). The V end was cut by 0 bases, the J end by 5 bases, with 13 bases between. The CDR3 runs 15 residues. The CDR3 here is CASSLSTGAPYGYTF. CDR3 DNA sequence: TGTGCCAGCAGTTTATCTACAGGCGCTCCTTATGGCTACACCTTC.

The J gene is TRBJ2-2, the V gene TRBV5-1; D uncertain. Germline values: CDR1 SGHRS, CDR2 YFSETQ. CDR3 length: 16 amino acids. The ends were cut back, 0 bases at V and 9 bases at J, with 18 bases in the middle. CDR3 amino acids: CASSLGILDLKRELFF. The CDR3 DNA reads as TGCGCCAGCAGCTTGGGGATCTTAGATTTAAAGCGGGAGCTGTTTTTT.

The rearrangement uses TRBV28 and TRBJ2-3, with a possible D match to TRBD2 (6 bases). With 7 bases removed from V and 3 bases from J, the gap between germline ends came to 20 bases. CDR1 is MDHEN and CDR2 is SYDVKM in the germline V gene. The CDR3 is made up of 16 amino acids. The CDR3 DNA reads as TGTGCCAGCACCTTATCGGGGGTGATGGAAACAGATACGCAGTATTTT. The encoded protein is CASTLSGVMETDTQYF.

The CDR3 reads CASLGQGTYTF. CDR3 in DNA: TGTGCCAGTCTCGGACAGGGAACATACACCTTC. This chain joins TRBV25-1 and TRBJ1-2; 8 nucleotides align to TRBD1. The CDR3 runs to 11 residues. Germline lookup yields CDR1 MGHDK and CDR2 SYGVNS. Germline trimming cut 9 bases from V and 11 bases from J; bases unmatched to any gene: 8.

This sequence joins TRBV6-1 and TRBJ2-7, with 8 bases identical to TRBD1. Germline CDR1 MNHNS, CDR2 SASEGT. Trimming removed 8 bases from V and 1 base from J; junction bases left unmatched: 10. This CDR3 contains 15 residues. The CDR3 sequence is CASATGGFQSYEQYF. The CDR3 nucleotides are TGTGCCAGCGCTACAGGGGGTTTTCAATCCTACGAGCAGTACTTC.

This clone was counted between two and nine times. The gene calls are TRBV7-9 and TRBJ2-2; possible D gene TRBD1, 5 bases. Germline-derived CDR1 and CDR2 are SEHNR and FQNEAQ (reference sequence). This CDR3 has 15 amino acids. V lost 1 base to trimming and J lost 3 bases, with 9 bases between them. The DNA of the CDR3 is TGTGCCAGCAGCTTAGGTCAGGGTCACACCGGGGAGCTGTTTTTT. Its translation is CASSLGQGHTGELFF.

The J gene is TRBJ2-1, the V gene TRBV13; 9 bases agree with TRBD2. Germline loops: CDR1 PRHDT, CDR2 FYEKMQ (reference sequence). J was trimmed by 0 bases and V by 1 base; bases with no gene match: 4. The CDR3 has 17 amino acids. CDR3 amino acids: CASSLDRRGGSYNEQFF. CDR3 in DNA: TGTGCCAGCAGCTTAGACAGGCGGGGGGGCTCCTACAATGAGCAGTTCTTC. The whole variable domain, filled in from reference TRBV13 and TRBJ2-1, reads AAGVIQSPRHLIKEKRETATLKCYPIPRHDTVYWYQQGPGQDPQFLISFYEKMQSDKGSIPDRFSAQQFSDYHSELNMSSLELGDSALYFCASSLDRRGGSYNEQFFGPGTRLTVL.

The chain links TRBV5-4 to TRBJ2-5; 9 nucleotides line up with TRBD2. This CDR3 comprises 15 residues. Trimming at V came to 4 bases and at J to 8 bases, leaving 12 bases not matched to a gene. Germline CDR1 SGHNT, CDR2 YYREEE (reference sequence). The CDR3 protein is CASSTPEGGGETQYF. The CDR3 DNA is TGTGCCAGCAGCACCCCAGAAGGCGGGGGGGAAACCCAGTACTTC.

In its sample, this clone was seen once. The chain is built from TRBV9 and TRBJ2-5; D is unresolved. V was shortened by 0 bases and J by 1 base, with 10 bases between the two germline ends. Germline V gene data show CDR1 as SGDLS and CDR2 as YYNGEE. The CDR3 is 15 amino acids. CDR3 sequence (DNA): TGTGCCAGCAGCGTAGAATGGTCAAGCCAAGAGACCCAGTACTTC. Its protein is CASSVEWSSQETQYF.

The chain is built from TRBV19 and TRBJ2-2; 9 bases are shared with TRBD1. V trimming: 7 bases; J trimming: 5 bases; junction bases outside the gene matches: 8. Germline CDR1 and CDR2: LNHDA and SQIVND (reference sequence). CDR3 size: 15 residues. CDR3 in amino acids: CASNPGQGSTGELFF. CDR3 nucleotide sequence: TGTGCCAGTAACCCGGGACAGGGAAGTACCGGGGAGCTGTTTTTT.

The chain combines TRBV5-4 with TRBJ2-1, with a possible D match to TRBD1 (6 bases). The length of the CDR3 is 13 residues. Trimming stripped 1 base from V and 8 bases from J, with 10 bases between. CDR1 is SGHNT and CDR2 is YYREEE in the germline V gene (reference sequence). The CDR3 loop reads CASSLPQGDEQFF. The DNA of the CDR3 is TGTGCCAGCAGCTTGCCACAGGGCGATGAGCAGTTCTTC.

The CDR3, as DNA: TGTGCCAGCAGCTCCCGGACGGCTAACTATGGCTACACCTTC. Residues: CASSSRTANYGYTF. This chain links TRBV6-5 with TRBJ1-2; no definite D call. The CDR3 covers 14 residues. Trimming removed 6 bases from V and 0 bases from J, with 11 bases in between. Germline CDR1 MNHEY, CDR2 SVGAGI.

The chain recombines TRBV28 with TRBJ2-1, with 8 positions matching TRBD2. The germline gives CDR1 MDHEN, CDR2 SYDVKM. The CDR3 sequence is 16 residues long. The ends lost 6 bases at V and 4 bases at J; junction bases unmatched: 11. The CDR3 region has the DNA TGTGCCAGCAGAGGGGCAAGCGGGGGATTTTACAATGAGCAGTTCTTC. Translating gives CASRGASGGFYNEQFF.

The rearrangement joins TRBV9 to TRBJ2-3, with TRBD1 matching 10 bases. This CDR3 region has 16 residues. J was trimmed by 5 bases and V by 3 bases; bases with no gene match: 9. The V gene's germline CDR1 is SGDLS and CDR2 YYNGEE. The CDR3: CASSGTGTGVRDTQYF. The CDR3 bases are TGTGCCAGCAGCGGAACCGGGACAGGGGTGAGAGATACGCAGTATTTT.

The rearrangement uses TRBV9 and TRBJ2-3; 7 bases are a match to TRBD2. Germline V lookup: CDR1 SGDLS, CDR2 YYNGEE. V shed 0 bases and J 4 bases; nucleotides not matched to a gene: 5. The CDR3 has 15 residues. CDR3 nucleotide sequence: TGTGCCAGCAGCGTAGTGGGTGGGAGGGCAGATACGCAGTATTTT. Amino acid sequence: CASSVVGGRADTQYF.

V gene TRBV28 combines with J gene TRBJ1-1; 8 bases match TRBD1. The CDR3 has 14 amino acids. CDR1 is MDHEN, CDR2 SYDVKM, per germline. J lost 1 base, V lost 6 bases, and 4 bases had no gene match. As DNA, the CDR3 is TGTGCCAGCAGAACCGGGACAGGGAACACTGAAGCTTTCTTT. Its protein is CASRTGTGNTEAFF. Looking up the rest from reference TRBV28 and TRBJ1-1 gives the full variable domain: DVKVTQSSRYLVKRTGEKVFLECVQDMDHENMFWYRQDPGLGLRLIYFSYDVKMKEKGDIPEGYSVSREKKERFSLILESASTNQTSMYLCASRTGTGNTEAFFGQGTRLTVV.

The rearrangement links TRBV7-9 to TRBJ2-7; weak D call: TRBD1 (5 bases). V lost 11 bases and J lost 7, with 18 bases in between. CDR3 size: 12 residues. Germline CDR1 reads SEHNR; CDR2 reads FQNEAQ (reference sequence). CDR3 in amino acids: CAGSLVKGEQYF. CDR3 bases: TGTGCCGGATCCCTCGTAAAGGGGGAGCAGTACTTC.

The chain recombines TRBV7-7 with TRBJ1-4; TRBD1 aligns across 8 bases. CDR3 length: 15 amino acids. Looked up from germline, CDR1 is SSHAT and CDR2 is FNYEAQ (reference sequence). V trimming: 5 bases; J trimming: 6 bases; junction bases outside the gene matches: 8. The CDR3 loop is CASSRSDRVDEKLFF. CDR3 coding DNA: TGTGCCAGCAGCCGATCGGACAGGGTTGATGAAAAACTGTTTTTT.

V and J are TRBV6-5 and TRBJ1-2, with D hard to call. This CDR3 comprises 12 residues. The germline V gene encodes CDR1 MNHEY and CDR2 SVGAGI. Trimming removed 5 bases at V and 8 bases at J, with 12 bases between. CDR3 nucleotide sequence: TGTGCCAGCAGTCCAACGACACACGGCTACACCTTC. Amino acids: CASSPTTHGYTF.